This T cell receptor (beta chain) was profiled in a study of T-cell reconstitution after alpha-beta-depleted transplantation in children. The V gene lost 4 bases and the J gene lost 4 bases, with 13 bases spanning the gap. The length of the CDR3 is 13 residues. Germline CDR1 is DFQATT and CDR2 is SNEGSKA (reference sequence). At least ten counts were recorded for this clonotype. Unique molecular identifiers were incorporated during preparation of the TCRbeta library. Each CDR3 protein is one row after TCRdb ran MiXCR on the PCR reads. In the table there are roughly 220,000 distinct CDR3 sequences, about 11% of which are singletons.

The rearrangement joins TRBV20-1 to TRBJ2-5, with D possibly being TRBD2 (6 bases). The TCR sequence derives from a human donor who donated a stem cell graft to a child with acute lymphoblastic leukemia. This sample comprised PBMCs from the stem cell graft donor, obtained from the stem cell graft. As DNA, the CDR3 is TGCAGTGCTAAAGCCGCGGGGATAGAGACCCAGTACTTC. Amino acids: CSAKAAGIETQYF.